The 30 T cell receptor beta chains in this list originate from one sample, sequenced in a study of cytomegalovirus exposure and HLA in healthy donors. 60 Vbeta and 13 Jbeta primers were used in PCR. Measured with immunoSEQ multiplex PCR; TCRdb has only the in-frame clones, and not every one. The data hold about 130,000 clones, with 81% observed a single time. Sequenced material: PBMCs. The receptors stem from a woman between 35 and 50 years old in good health and CMV-seropositive.

This clone has a handful of counts. CDR3 loop: CASSLRGLEEKLFF. The CDR3 DNA reads TGTGCCAGTAGTTTAAGGGGGCTGGAAGAAAAACTGTTTTTT. The V gene is TRBV19, the J gene TRBJ1-4; 7 bases are a match to TRBD1. The ends lost 5 bases at V and 8 bases at J; junction bases unmatched: 8. Germline lookup yields CDR1 LNHDA and CDR2 SQIVND (reference sequence). This CDR3 is built from 14 residues. Based on the CDR3 plus reference TRBV19 and TRBJ1-4, the full variable domain is DGGITQSPKYLFRKEGQNVTLSCEQNLNHDAMYWYRQDPGQGLRLIYYSQIVNDFQKGDIAEGYSVSREKKESFPLTVTSAQKNPTAFYLCASSLRGLEEKLFFGSGTQLSVL.

The chain recombines TRBV30 with TRBJ1-5; D unresolved. V shed 4 bases and J shed 0 bases, with 10 bases lying between them. Germline CDR1 and CDR2: GTSNPN and SVGIG (reference sequence). CDR3 length equals 14 residues. The CDR3 region has the DNA TGTGCCTGGAATACCGGGATTAGCAATCAGCCCCAGCATTTT. Protein sequence: CAWNTGISNQPQHF.

The gene calls are TRBV29-1 and TRBJ2-7, with D uncertain. CDR1 is SQVTM and CDR2 is ANQGSEA in the germline V gene. The V end lost 7 bases, the J end lost 5 bases, and 15 bases lay between the germline ends. The CDR3 spans 12 residues. The CDR3 loop is CSAKLRFHEQYF. As DNA, the CDR3 is TGCAGCGCAAAACTCAGGTTCCACGAGCAGTACTTC.

The chain links TRBV30 to TRBJ2-5; TRBD1 matches at 10 bases. From germline, CDR1 is GTSNPN and CDR2 SVGIG (reference sequence). Germline trimming cut 7 bases from V and 5 bases from J; bases unmatched to any gene: 1. CDR3 length: 11 residues. CDR3 sequence: CALGQGETQYF. The CDR3 nucleotides read TGTGCCTTGGGACAGGGGGAGACCCAGTACTTC.

This rearrangement joins TRBV5-1 to TRBJ1-3; D is possibly TRBD1 (6 bases). V shed 2 bases and J shed 4 bases, with 16 bases lying between them. Germline V lookup: CDR1 SGHRS, CDR2 YFSETQ. The CDR3 totals 16 residues. CDR3 loop: CASSFTTGTFGNTIYF. In DNA, the CDR3 is TGCGCCAGCAGCTTCACGACAGGAACCTTCGGAAACACCATATATTTT.

The chain employs TRBV11-1 and TRBJ2-3; 8 bases align to TRBD2. This CDR3 is 16 amino acids long. J gave up 4 bases and V 2 bases, and 8 bases lay outside the gene matches. Looked up from germline, CDR1 is SGHAT and CDR2 is FQDESV (reference sequence). DNA of the CDR3: TGTGCCAGCAGCTTACGGGTAGCGGGGTTCCCAGATACGCAGTATTTT. It translates to CASSLRVAGFPDTQYF.

This chain connects TRBV9 to TRBJ2-5; 9 bases are shared with TRBD1. Germline V gene sequence: CDR1 SGDLS, CDR2 YYNGEE. The CDR3 runs to 15 residues. V was pared by 3 bases and J by 5 bases, with 8 bases of the junction left unmatched. This CDR3 reads CASSGTTGGPETQYF. In nucleotides, the CDR3 is TGTGCCAGCAGCGGGACAACAGGGGGCCCTGAGACCCAGTACTTC. Full variable domain (missing parts from reference TRBV9 and TRBJ2-5): DSGVTQTPKHLITATGQRVTLRCSPRSGDLSVYWYQQSLDQGLQFLIQYYNGEERAKGNILERFSAQQFPDLHSELNLSSLELGDSALYFCASSGTTGGPETQYFGPGTRLLVL.

The gene calls are TRBV7-3 and TRBJ2-5; 10 bases line up with TRBD2. Germline V gene lookup returns CDR1 SGHTA and CDR2 FQGTGA. This CDR3 is built from 16 residues. The J segment lost 2 bases and the V segment lost 0 bases, leaving 3 bases of the junction unmatched. Here the CDR3 DNA reads TGTGCCAGCAGCTTAACGACAGCGGGAGGGCAAGAGACCCAGTACTTC. Translating gives CASSLTTAGGQETQYF.

V and J are TRBV7-2 and TRBJ2-3; D is unresolved. The length of the CDR3 is 13 residues. The V gene lost 2 bases and the J gene lost 9 bases, with 12 bases spanning the gap. Germline CDR1 reads SGHTA; CDR2 reads FQGNSA. CDR3: CASSLSTRNTQYF. The CDR3 DNA reads TGTGCCAGCAGCTTATCCACTCGAAACACGCAGTATTTT. The entire variable domain, with the rest obtained from reference TRBV7-2 and TRBJ2-3, is as follows: GAGVSQSPSNKVTEKGKDVELRCDPISGHTALYWYRQSLGQGLEFLIYFQGNSAPDKSGLPSDRFSAERTGGSVSTLTIQRTQQEDSAVYLCASSLSTRNTQYFGPGTRLTVL.

This chain joins TRBV7-3 and TRBJ2-2; 8 bases line up with TRBD1. CDR1 and CDR2 (germline): SGHTA, FQGTGA. The CDR3 runs to 16 residues. Germline trimming cut 5 bases from V and 6 bases from J; bases unmatched to any gene: 11. Here the CDR3 reads CASSPRDRGVAGELFF. Here the CDR3 DNA reads TGTGCCAGCAGCCCGCGAGACAGGGGCGTCGCCGGGGAGCTGTTTTTT. The whole variable domain, remainder taken from reference TRBV7-3 and TRBJ2-2, is GAGVSQTPSNKVTEKGKYVELRCDPISGHTALYWYRQSLGQGPEFLIYFQGTGAADDSGLPNDRFFAVRPEGSVSTLKIQRTERGDSAVYLCASSPRDRGVAGELFFGEGSRLTVL.

The chain couples TRBV7-2 to TRBJ2-3; possible D gene TRBD2, 5 bases. Per germline, CDR1 SGHTA and CDR2 FQGNSA. The ends were cut back, 2 bases at V and 0 bases at J, with 12 bases in the middle. The CDR3 runs to 16 residues. The CDR3 nucleotides read TGTGCCAGCAGCTTAATTGTCGGGGATAGCACAGATACGCAGTATTTT. Its translation is CASSLIVGDSTDTQYF.

The chain couples TRBV29-1 to TRBJ2-1; 7 positions agree with TRBD2. This CDR3 is 16 amino acids long. Losses at the gene ends were 3 bases for V and 0 bases for J; bases not matched to a gene: 8. Germline loops: CDR1 SQVTM, CDR2 ANQGSEA. CDR3 sequence reads: CSVEVGGESSYNEQFF. As DNA, the CDR3 is TGCAGCGTTGAGGTGGGGGGGGAGAGCTCCTACAATGAGCAGTTCTTC.

This chain links TRBV9 with TRBJ1-4; possible D gene TRBD1, 6 bases. CDR1 and CDR2 (germline): SGDLS, YYNGEE. The CDR3 covers 14 residues. V lost 3 bases and J lost 8, with 14 bases in between. In DNA, the CDR3 is TGTGCCAGCAGCGCCACAGGGTCGGGGGAAAAACTGTTTTTT. Protein sequence: CASSATGSGEKLFF.

The CDR3 here is CASSSAGEGYEQYF. In DNA, the CDR3 is TGTGCCAGCAGTTCAGCGGGAGAGGGATACGAGCAGTACTTC. The chain has TRBV28 and TRBJ2-7; 8 bases are a match to TRBD2. Trimming cost V 4 bases and J 4 bases; bases outside gene matches: 6. There are 14 residues in the CDR3. The germline V gene encodes CDR1 MDHEN and CDR2 SYDVKM.

The chain joins TRBV11-3 to TRBJ2-7, with a possible D match to TRBD2 (5 bases). This CDR3 has 16 amino acids. Per the germline V gene, CDR1 is SGHNT and CDR2 is YENEEA. V was clipped by 4 bases and J by 3 bases, with 19 bases between them. CDR3 coding DNA: TGTGCCAGCAGCTGCATCCTTCGGAGCGGATACTACGAGCAGTACTTC. Protein sequence: CASSCILRSGYYEQYF.

This clone was recorded a few times. V usage is TRBV28 and J usage is TRBJ2-7, with 8 bases lining up with TRBD2. CDR3 length equals 14 residues. Germline CDR1 is MDHEN and CDR2 is SYDVKM. Trimming took 4 bases from V and 7 from J; bases not matched to a gene: 9. The CDR3 loop reads CASSSPGGAREQYF. As DNA, the CDR3 is TGTGCCAGCAGTTCCCCCGGGGGGGCGAGAGAGCAGTACTTC.

This clone was found a few times. The CDR3, as DNA: TGTGCCAGCAGTCTCGGACAGGGTCCTATATACGAGCAGTACTTC. It codes for CASSLGQGPIYEQYF. The genes are TRBV27 and TRBJ2-7; TRBD1 agrees at 8 bases. Germline-derived CDR1 and CDR2 are MNHEY and SMNVEV (reference sequence). The J segment lost 4 bases and the V segment lost 5 bases, leaving 10 bases of the junction unmatched. The CDR3 runs to 15 residues.

This rearrangement joins TRBV11-2 to TRBJ2-1; 7 bases agree with TRBD1. Unmatched junction bases numbered 7, after V lost 0 bases and J lost 8 bases. Germline V gives CDR1 SGHAT, CDR2 FQNNGV. The CDR3 extends over 15 amino acids. CDR3 in DNA: TGTGCCAGCAGCTTAGACAGACAGGGTAAATATGAGCAGTTCTTC. Protein product: CASSLDRQGKYEQFF.

The J gene is TRBJ1-1, the V gene TRBV27; D gene ambiguous. Germline CDR1 is MNHEY and CDR2 is SMNVEV (reference sequence). There are 18 residues in the CDR3. The germline V and J ends were trimmed by 2 bases and 3 bases, with 22 bases remaining between them. The CDR3 loop is CASSLTRGLSVRHTEAFF. The CDR3 region has the DNA TGTGCCAGCAGTTTAACGCGGGGATTATCCGTAAGACACACTGAAGCTTTCTTT.

V is TRBV10-1 and J is TRBJ1-1; 7 bases match TRBD1. The CDR3 runs 15 residues. V lost 4 bases to trimming and J lost 1 base; unmatched junction nucleotides: 6. Germline CDR1 is WNHNN and CDR2 is SYGVQD (reference sequence). In nucleotides, the CDR3 is TGCGCCAGCAGTGCTGGACAGGACGGGAACACTGAAGCTTTCTTT. This translates into CASSAGQDGNTEAFF.

The chain combines TRBV10-3 with TRBJ1-3; TRBD1 might be the D (5 bases). Trimming left V 7 bases short and J 4 bases short, with 11 bases between. Germline CDR1 ENHRY, CDR2 SYGVKD. The CDR3 consists of 13 residues. The DNA for the CDR3 is TGTGCCATCAATCCGACAGCAGGAAACACCATATATTTT. Protein: CAINPTAGNTIYF.

The DNA of the CDR3 is TGTGCCAGCAGCTTGCGGGGAGAGGGCAATCAGCCCCAGCATTTT. It specifies CASSLRGEGNQPQHF. The chain couples TRBV5-4 to TRBJ1-5, with D unclear. Germline V lookup: CDR1 SGHNT, CDR2 YYREEE (reference sequence). The CDR3 spans 15 residues. V was cut by 1 base and J by 2 bases, with 10 bases left in between. Filled out from reference TRBV5-4 and TRBJ1-5, the complete variable domain reads ETGVTQSPTHLIKTRGQQVTLRCSSQSGHNTVSWYQQALGQGPQFIFQYYREEENGRGNFPPRFSGLQFPNYSSELNVNALELDDSALYLCASSLRGEGNQPQHFGDGTRLSIL.

The V call is TRBV7-9, the J call TRBJ1-1, with D possibly TRBD1 on 6 matching bases. The CDR3 loop spans 12 amino acids. V lost 4 bases and J lost 5, with 8 bases in between. Germline V gene lookup returns CDR1 SEHNR and CDR2 FQNEAQ (reference sequence). The CDR3 DNA sequence: TGTGCCAGCAGCTCGACAGGTACTGAAGCTTTCTTT. Protein product: CASSSTGTEAFF.

The chain combines TRBV27 with TRBJ2-7, with TRBD1 as a possible D gene (6 bases). CDR1 and CDR2 (germline): MNHEY, SMNVEV (reference sequence). The CDR3 length is 17 residues. V was cut by 2 bases and J by 4 bases, with 21 bases left in between. The CDR3 protein is CASSLRAGRGQDYEQYF. DNA of the CDR3: TGTGCCAGCAGTTTAAGGGCCGGTCGGGGACAAGATTACGAGCAGTACTTC.

V usage is TRBV5-4 and J usage is TRBJ2-1; 16 positions match TRBD2. This CDR3 has 17 amino acids. With 3 bases clipped from V and 4 bases from J, the junction kept 4 bases outside the gene matches. Germline loops: CDR1 SGHNT, CDR2 YYREEE (reference sequence). In nucleotides, the CDR3 is TGTGCCAGCAGCTCGGGGACTAGCGGGAGGGCATACAATGAGCAGTTCTTC. Translating it yields CASSSGTSGRAYNEQFF. Drawing the rest from reference TRBV5-4 and TRBJ2-1, the complete variable domain is ETGVTQSPTHLIKTRGQQVTLRCSSQSGHNTVSWYQQALGQGPQFIFQYYREEENGRGNFPPRFSGLQFPNYSSELNVNALELDDSALYLCASSSGTSGRAYNEQFFGPGTRLTVL.

The V gene is TRBV4-1, the J gene TRBJ2-2, with 12 bases lining up with TRBD1. This CDR3 comprises 16 residues. V trimming: 3 bases; J trimming: 5 bases; junction bases outside the gene matches: 4. Germline V gene lookup returns CDR1 MGHRA and CDR2 YSYEKL. CDR3 DNA: TGCGCCAGCAGCCAGGGACAGGGGGCTCGGACCGGGGAGCTGTTTTTT. Its protein is CASSQGQGARTGELFF.

CDR3 in amino acids: CASSQSRDNEQFF. DNA of the CDR3: TGTGCCAGCAGCCAATCCAGGGACAATGAGCAGTTCTTC. The gene calls are TRBV4-2 and TRBJ2-1; possible D gene TRBD1, 5 bases. V gave up 2 bases and J gave up 5 bases, with 7 bases separating them. Germline V CDR1 and CDR2: LGHNA, YNFKEQ. The CDR3 loop spans 13 amino acids.

The chain couples TRBV30 to TRBJ1-3; no firm D call. CDR3 length: 15 amino acids. From germline, CDR1 is GTSNPN and CDR2 SVGIG (reference sequence). V lost 7 bases and J 0 bases, leaving 16 bases between the germline ends. CDR3 coding DNA: TGTGCCTTTAATGGAGCGGCCTACTCTGGAAACACCATATATTTT. Its translation is CAFNGAAYSGNTIYF.

This clone was counted once. The chain uses TRBV7-6 and TRBJ1-5, with D unclear. The CDR3 covers 15 residues. Trimming removed 5 bases at V and 7 bases at J, with 18 bases between. Germline V gene data show CDR1 as SGHVS and CDR2 as FNYEAQ. CDR3 residues: CASSGGAGLSQPQHF. The CDR3 nucleotides read TGTGCCAGCAGCGGAGGTGCGGGCCTGAGCCAGCCCCAGCATTTT.

The chain has TRBV28 and TRBJ2-7, with no clear D. V was shortened by 7 bases and J by 3 bases, with 13 bases between the two germline ends. The CDR3 is 13 residues long. Germline CDR1 MDHEN, CDR2 SYDVKM. The CDR3 nucleotides are TGTGCCAGCAATCTCGGGTTTAACTACGAGCAGTACTTC. It specifies CASNLGFNYEQYF.